These T cell receptor beta chains were read from a single sample in a study of T cell changes during pregnancy in multiple sclerosis. The repertoire was sequenced with immunoSEQ multiplex PCR; TCRdb's copy has only in-frame clones and lacks some. The repertoire has 60,000 to 85,000 clones, more than 85% of them found once; the top ten carry about 2.5%. The source was peripheral blood, collected in the first trimester of pregnancy. The receptors come from a female donor with multiple sclerosis, enrolled in a pregnancy study. Each CDR3 is given with its conserved first and last residue. Fields, in order: J gene, D gene, V gene, clone size, CDR3 protein, CDR3 DNA. D genes are given only for firm matches. Clone size is not always given. Where it is, it says once, few, many or a class for expanded clones.

J: TRBJ1-1
D: TRBD1
V: TRBV5-1
size: NA
CDR3: CASSATGGGTEAFF
DNA: TGCGCCAGCAGCGCTACAGGGGGGGGGACTGAAGCTTTCTTT

J: TRBJ1-5
D: TRBD1
V: TRBV28
size: NA
CDR3: CASSPGGWDYSNQPQHF
DNA: TGTGCCAGCAGTCCAGGGGGCTGGGATTATAGCAATCAGCCCCAGCATTTT

J: TRBJ1-1
D: NA
V: TRBV2
size: NA
CDR3: CASSEERSLLRAFF
DNA: TGTGCCAGCAGTGAAGAGCGGTCTCTTTTGAGAGCTTTCTTT

J: TRBJ2-2
D: NA
V: TRBV19
size: few
CDR3: CASRGAGYNTGELFF
DNA: TGTGCCAGTAGGGGGGCAGGGTACAACACCGGGGAGCTGTTTTTT

J: TRBJ2-1
D: NA
V: TRBV28
size: NA
CDR3: CASSLNRDGEQFF
DNA: TGTGCCAGCAGCCTCAACAGGGACGGAGAGCAGTTCTTC

J: TRBJ1-5
D: NA
V: TRBV5-1
size: NA
CDR3: CASSLGQFSNQPQHF
DNA: TGCGCCAGCAGCTTGGGACAGTTTAGCAATCAGCCCCAGCATTTT

J: TRBJ2-1
D: NA
V: TRBV9
size: NA
CDR3: CASSPRLVWGNEQFF
DNA: TGTGCCAGCAGCCCTCGACTAGTTTGGGGCAATGAGCAGTTCTTC

J: TRBJ1-1
D: NA
V: TRBV11-2
size: NA
CDR3: CASSRGENTEAFF
DNA: TGTGCCAGCAGCCGGGGGGAAAACACTGAAGCTTTCTTT

J: TRBJ1-4
D: TRBD1
V: TRBV6-6
size: few
CDR3: CASSSTGATNEKLFF
DNA: TGTGCCAGCAGTTCCACAGGGGCAACTAATGAAAAACTGTTTTTT

J: TRBJ1-2
D: TRBD1
V: TRBV9
size: NA
CDR3: CASSVVAGGNRGYTF
DNA: TGTGCCAGCAGCGTAGTGGCAGGGGGTAATCGGGGCTACACCTTC

J: TRBJ2-2
D: TRBD2
V: TRBV9
size: NA
CDR3: CASRPGTRNTGELFF
DNA: TGTGCCAGCAGACCCGGGACTAGGAACACCGGGGAGCTGTTTTTT

J: TRBJ1-6
D: NA
V: TRBV27
size: NA
CDR3: CASNPGRSDNSPLHF
DNA: TGTGCCAGCAACCCCGGGAGGTCCGATAATTCACCCCTCCACTTT

J: TRBJ2-1
D: NA
V: TRBV30
size: NA
CDR3: CAWSGPTYNEQFF
DNA: TGTGCCTGGAGTGGTCCTACCTACAATGAGCAGTTCTTC

J: TRBJ1-6
D: TRBD1
V: TRBV19
size: NA
CDR3: CASSRRTGGVRDNSPLHF
DNA: TGTGCCAGTAGTCGGCGGACAGGGGGCGTTCGGGATAATTCACCCCTCCACTTT

J: TRBJ2-7
D: NA
V: TRBV13
size: NA
CDR3: CASSEEGREQYF
DNA: TGTGCCAGCAGCGAAGAGGGGAGGGAGCAGTACTTC

J: TRBJ1-5
D: NA
V: TRBV9
size: NA
CDR3: CASSVDSNSNQPQHF
DNA: TGTGCCAGCAGCGTGGACAGCAATAGCAATCAGCCCCAGCATTTT

J: TRBJ2-5
D: NA
V: TRBV25-1
size: NA
CDR3: CASSRGSDETQYF
DNA: TGTGCCAGCAGTCGGGGTAGCGACGAGACCCAGTACTTC

J: TRBJ1-2
D: NA
V: TRBV29-1
size: NA
CDR3: CSVLLDPGSYF
DNA: TGCAGCGTTCTCTTGGACCCGGGATCCTACTTC

J: TRBJ2-1
D: TRBD2
V: TRBV4-2
size: NA
CDR3: CASSQDGGGSQYNEQFF
DNA: TGTGCCAGCAGCCAAGATGGCGGCGGGAGTCAGTACAATGAGCAGTTCTTC

J: TRBJ2-3
D: TRBD2
V: TRBV4-1
size: NA
CDR3: CASSRPGLLSTDTQYF
DNA: TGCGCCAGCAGCCGCCCGGGACTACTTAGCACAGATACGCAGTATTTT

J: TRBJ2-2
D: TRBD1
V: TRBV6-6
size: NA
CDR3: CASSYSGQGSGELFF
DNA: TGTGCCAGCAGTTACTCGGGACAGGGGTCCGGGGAGCTGTTTTTT

J: TRBJ2-7
D: TRBD1
V: TRBV5-4
size: NA
CDR3: CASKAGPGQGSYEQYF
DNA: TGTGCCAGCAAGGCGGGGCCGGGACAGGGTTCCTACGAGCAGTACTTC

J: TRBJ2-7
D: NA
V: TRBV5-6
size: NA
CDR3: CASSFPRAPISYEQYF
DNA: TGTGCCAGCAGCTTCCCCAGGGCACCGATCTCCTACGAGCAGTACTTC

J: TRBJ1-4
D: NA
V: TRBV6-1
size: NA
CDR3: CASSVDIHEKLFF
DNA: TGTGCCAGCAGTGTGGACATACATGAAAAACTGTTTTTT

J: TRBJ1-2
D: TRBD1
V: TRBV6-1
size: NA
CDR3: CASSEAWRQGRYTF
DNA: TGTGCCAGCAGTGAAGCGTGGAGACAGGGGCGCTACACCTTC

J: TRBJ1-5
D: TRBD1
V: TRBV18
size: once
CDR3: CASSGRQGAPNQPQHF
DNA: TGTGCCAGCTCAGGTAGACAGGGGGCACCCAATCAGCCCCAGCATTTT

J: TRBJ1-3
D: NA
V: TRBV28
size: NA
CDR3: CASSLLKGSGNTIYF
DNA: TGTGCCAGCAGTTTATTGAAGGGGTCTGGAAACACCATATATTTT

J: TRBJ1-2
D: TRBD1
V: TRBV4-1
size: NA
CDR3: CASRLIPGQLIYGYTF
DNA: TGCGCCAGCAGACTAATTCCGGGACAGCTTATCTATGGCTACACCTTC

J: TRBJ2-3
D: TRBD2
V: TRBV7-2
size: NA
CDR3: CASSLLAGGTDTQYF
DNA: TGTGCCAGCAGCTTACTAGCGGGGGGCACAGATACGCAGTATTTT

J: TRBJ2-6
D: TRBD1
V: TRBV19
size: NA
CDR3: CASTLDRADGANVLTF
DNA: TGTGCCAGTACTCTGGACAGGGCGGACGGGGCCAACGTCCTGACTTTC

J: TRBJ1-6
D: TRBD1
V: TRBV5-4
size: NA
CDR3: CASSSGQGDNSPLHF
DNA: TGTGCCAGCAGCTCCGGACAGGGTGATAATTCACCCCTCCACTTT

J: TRBJ1-1
D: TRBD1
V: TRBV6-5
size: NA
CDR3: CASSSPGQLNTEAFF
DNA: TGTGCCAGCAGTTCTCCGGGACAGCTGAACACTGAAGCTTTCTTT

J: TRBJ2-5
D: TRBD2
V: TRBV7-6
size: NA
CDR3: CASTVAGGAWETQYF
DNA: TGTGCCAGCACGGTAGCGGGGGGGGCATGGGAGACCCAGTACTTC

J: TRBJ2-7
D: TRBD1
V: TRBV5-5
size: NA
CDR3: CASSSRQGGSYEQYF
DNA: TGTGCCAGCAGCTCAAGACAGGGGGGATCCTACGAGCAGTACTTC

J: TRBJ2-7
D: NA
V: TRBV6-1
size: NA
CDR3: CASSRATVSYEQYF
DNA: TGTGCCAGCAGTAGAGCGACCGTCTCCTACGAGCAGTACTTC

J: TRBJ2-1
D: NA
V: TRBV19
size: NA
CDR3: CASSISSGNTYNEQFF
DNA: TGTGCCAGTAGTATATCCTCAGGGAACACCTACAATGAGCAGTTCTTC

J: TRBJ2-1
D: TRBD1
V: TRBV11-3
size: NA
CDR3: CASSTRQGPYNEQFF
DNA: TGTGCCAGCAGCACCCGACAGGGCCCCTACAATGAGCAGTTCTTC

J: TRBJ2-7
D: TRBD1
V: TRBV6-1
size: NA
CDR3: CASRDRDRVLSLNF
DNA: TGTGCCAGCAGGGATCGGGACAGGGTCCTTAGTTTGAACTTC

J: TRBJ2-7
D: NA
V: TRBV15
size: NA
CDR3: CATSRARASSEQYF
DNA: TGTGCCACCAGCAGGGCTAGGGCTAGCAGCGAGCAGTACTTC

J: TRBJ2-7
D: TRBD1
V: TRBV11-2
size: NA
CDR3: CASSSSRGSNEQYF
DNA: TGTGCCAGCAGCTCATCCAGGGGGTCGAACGAGCAGTACTTC

J: TRBJ2-3
D: NA
V: TRBV6-1
size: NA
CDR3: CASSELLSTDTQYF
DNA: TGTGCCAGCAGTGAACTACTTAGCACAGATACGCAGTATTTT

J: TRBJ2-3
D: NA
V: TRBV6-6
size: NA
CDR3: CASRPLAGTDTQYF
DNA: TGTGCCAGCAGGCCCCTCGCGGGCACAGATACGCAGTATTTT

J: TRBJ2-7
D: TRBD2
V: TRBV9
size: once
CDR3: CASMARGGRHYEQYF
DNA: TGTGCCAGTATGGCCAGGGGCGGGAGGCACTACGAGCAGTACTTC

J: TRBJ1-5
D: TRBD1
V: TRBV5-1
size: NA
CDR3: CASSPSTGGNQPQHF
DNA: TGCGCCAGCAGCCCCTCGACAGGGGGGAATCAGCCCCAGCATTTT

J: TRBJ2-7
D: NA
V: TRBV9
size: NA
CDR3: CASSVAPGVYEQYF
DNA: TGTGCCAGCAGCGTAGCGCCAGGGGTCTACGAGCAGTACTTC

J: TRBJ2-3
D: TRBD2
V: TRBV29-1
size: NA
CDR3: CSVDGRGEGGTDTQYF
DNA: TGCAGCGTTGACGGTCGGGGGGAGGGAGGCACAGATACGCAGTATTTT

J: TRBJ2-7
D: NA
V: TRBV19
size: NA
CDR3: CASSIYISSYEQYF
DNA: TGTGCCAGTAGTATATATATCAGCTCCTACGAGCAGTACTTC

J: TRBJ1-4
D: NA
V: TRBV19
size: NA
CDR3: CASRDLPGEKLFF
DNA: TGTGCCAGCAGGGATCTTCCAGGGGAAAAACTGTTTTTT

J: TRBJ1-3
D: NA
V: TRBV4-2
size: NA
CDR3: CASSQDGHLDNSGNTIYF
DNA: TGTGCCAGCAGCCAAGATGGACACCTCGATAACTCTGGAAACACCATATATTTT

J: TRBJ1-5
D: NA
V: TRBV27
size: once
CDR3: CALDAGDQPQHF
DNA: TGTGCCCTTGACGCGGGGGATCAGCCCCAGCATTTT

J: TRBJ1-1
D: TRBD1
V: TRBV7-9
size: few
CDR3: CASSPSGTGAGTEAFF
DNA: TGTGCCAGCAGCCCTTCCGGGACAGGGGCGGGCACTGAAGCTTTCTTT

J: TRBJ1-5
D: NA
V: TRBV19
size: once
CDR3: CASSDGREPQHF
DNA: TGTGCCAGTAGTGATGGGCGGGAGCCCCAGCATTTT

J: TRBJ2-3
D: NA
V: TRBV5-4
size: NA
CDR3: CASSQPLGSADTQYF
DNA: TGTGCCAGCAGCCAGCCCCTCGGGAGTGCAGATACGCAGTATTTT